These 14 T cell receptor beta chains were all obtained from the same sample, sequenced in a study of radiotherapy plus CTLA-4 blockade in lung cancer. Sequenced by immunoSEQ multiplex PCR; TCRdb stores in-frame clones only, minus some. The top ten clones hold more than 15% of a sample with about 300 clones, approximately 90% of them seen once. Specimen: tumor tissue, collected from a patient treated with radiotherapy plus ipilimumab. The receptors were sampled from a human donor with non-small cell lung cancer who had stable disease on radiotherapy plus ipilimumab.

This chain uses TRBV30 with TRBJ2-6; TRBD1 matches 7 bases. This CDR3 has 18 residues. The V and J ends lost 5 bases and 5 bases, in that order; junction bases with no gene match: 18. Germline loops: CDR1 GTSNPN, CDR2 SVGIG (reference sequence). The CDR3 spells CAWQRGRYNKGRANVLTF. The DNA of the CDR3 is TGTGCCTGGCAGAGGGGGCGTTATAACAAAGGTCGGGCCAACGTCCTGACTTTC.

V gene TRBV21-1 combines with J gene TRBJ2-1; TRBD2 was called by the table and not checked on the DNA. TRBV21-1 is a pseudogene locus. The CDR3 is 17 amino acids. CDR3 protein: CASRVGVLHHSDNEQFF. DNA of the CDR3: TGTGCCAGCAGAGTAGGAGTGCTACACCATTCCGACAATGAGCAGTTCTTC.

This clone showed up just once. The rearrangement uses TRBV2 and TRBJ2-2; no definite D call. Germline CDR1 SNHLY, CDR2 FYNNEI. This CDR3 is 14 amino acids long. With 1 base removed from V and 0 bases from J, the gap between germline ends came to 3 bases. The CDR3 loop reads CASSEGANTGELFF. CDR3 DNA sequence: TGTGCCAGCAGTGAAGGGGCGAACACCGGGGAGCTGTTTTTT.

The V and J genes are TRBV5-2 and TRBJ2-6. TRBV5-2 corresponds to a pseudogene. CDR3 length: 18 residues. CDR3: CASKRIRESQSRANVLTF. For the CDR3, the DNA is TGTGCCAGCAAGCGTATTCGAGAGTCACAAAGTCGGGCCAACGTCCTGACTTTC.

The V and J genes are TRBV6-6 and TRBJ2-6, with a possible D match to TRBD1 (5 bases). V lost 4 bases, J lost 3 bases, and 13 bases lay in between. CDR3 length equals 16 residues. CDR1 is MNHNY, CDR2 SVGAGI, per germline (reference sequence). CDR3 loop: CASSSQGHGGANVLTF. The CDR3 DNA reads as TGTGCCAGCAGTTCTCAGGGCCACGGTGGGGCCAACGTCCTGACTTTC.

This rearrangement joins TRBV6-5 to TRBJ1-6; 7 positions match TRBD1. The length of the CDR3 is 13 residues. J lost 7 bases, V lost 7 bases, and 4 bases had no gene match. CDR1 and CDR2 from the germline V gene are MNHEY and SVGAGI. DNA for the CDR3: TGTGCCAGCAAGGGGGCGGACAATTCACCCCTCCACTTT. Protein sequence: CASKGADNSPLHF.

Regarding this clone: This CDR3 fails to terminate in the conserved phenylalanine or tryptophan, so it likely reflects a read error. The genes are TRBV11-1 and TRBJ2-2; weak D call: TRBD2 (5 bases). Trimming took off 6 bases at V and 3 bases at J, with 23 bases between the two ends. The germline V gene encodes CDR1 SGHAT and CDR2 FQDESV (reference sequence). This CDR3 has 18 residues. The CDR3 loop is CASSELWIGGVDTGELFS. DNA of the CDR3: TGTGCCAGCAGTGAACTGTGGATAGGAGGCGTCGACACCGGGGAGCTGTTTTCT.

The V gene is TRBV6-4, the J gene TRBJ1-2; D remains unclear. CDR1 and CDR2 from the germline V gene are MRHNA and SNTAGT. V was cut by 4 bases and J by 4 bases, with 22 bases left in between. This CDR3 is built from 17 residues. The CDR3 nucleotides read TGTGCCAGCAGTGTCGCAACCCCACACGGAAAGACCTATGGCTACACCTTC. Its protein is CASSVATPHGKTYGYTF.

The V call is TRBV19, the J call TRBJ2-5, with D hard to call. The CDR3 totals 12 residues. Germline V gene sequence: CDR1 LNHDA, CDR2 SQIVND (reference sequence). The V gene lost 5 bases and the J gene lost 5 bases, with 9 bases spanning the gap. The CDR3 spells CASSGFRETQYF. The CDR3 bases are TGTGCCAGTAGTGGGTTCCGTGAGACCCAGTACTTC.

The chain couples TRBV5-5 to TRBJ2-3, with 13 bases lining up with TRBD2. This CDR3 is 16 amino acids long. The J segment lost 3 bases and the V segment lost 3 bases, leaving 4 bases of the junction unmatched. Per the germline V gene, CDR1 is SGHKS and CDR2 is YYEKEE (reference sequence). The CDR3 spells CASSSGLAGRTDTQYF. CDR3 in DNA: TGTGCCAGCAGCTCGGGACTAGCGGGGCGGACAGATACGCAGTATTTT.

Concerning this clone: Germline is not matched at one junction end, which may reflect a read error. The chain recombines TRBV7-2 with TRBJ1-4, with 7 bases matching TRBD1. CDR1 and CDR2 from the germline V gene are SGHTA and FQGNSA. CDR3 length: 13 amino acids. In DNA form, the CDR3 reads TGTGCCAGCAGCTTGGGGGGGACAGCCGGCAGGGTTTTT. This sequence encodes CASSLGGTAGRVF.

The rearrangement joins TRBV5-1 to TRBJ1-2; D might be TRBD1 (5 bases). Trimming removed 4 bases from V and 3 bases from J, with 10 bases in between. Germline V gives CDR1 SGHRS, CDR2 YFSETQ. This CDR3 spans 13 amino acids. The CDR3, as DNA: TGCGCCAGCAGCGGGACCGGGGACTATGGCTACACCTTC. Residues: CASSGTGDYGYTF.

V usage is TRBV27 and J usage is TRBJ1-2; D perhaps matches TRBD1 (6 bases). The V and J ends lost 10 bases and 8 bases respectively, with 20 bases between them. The CDR3 length is 13 residues. Per germline, CDR1 MNHEY and CDR2 SMNVEV (reference sequence). CDR3 residues: CATYTQGIDGYTF. The CDR3 nucleotides read TGTGCCACCTACACACAGGGTATCGACGGCTACACCTTC.

This chain uses TRBV4-3 with TRBJ1-4; D unresolved. The ends were cut back, 0 bases at V and 0 bases at J, with 8 bases in the middle. Germline V gene sequence: CDR1 LGHNA, CDR2 YSLEER. The CDR3 spans 16 residues. CDR3 region: CASSQEGTATNEKLFF. The CDR3 DNA sequence: TGCGCCAGCAGCCAAGAGGGCACGGCAACTAATGAAAAACTGTTTTTT.